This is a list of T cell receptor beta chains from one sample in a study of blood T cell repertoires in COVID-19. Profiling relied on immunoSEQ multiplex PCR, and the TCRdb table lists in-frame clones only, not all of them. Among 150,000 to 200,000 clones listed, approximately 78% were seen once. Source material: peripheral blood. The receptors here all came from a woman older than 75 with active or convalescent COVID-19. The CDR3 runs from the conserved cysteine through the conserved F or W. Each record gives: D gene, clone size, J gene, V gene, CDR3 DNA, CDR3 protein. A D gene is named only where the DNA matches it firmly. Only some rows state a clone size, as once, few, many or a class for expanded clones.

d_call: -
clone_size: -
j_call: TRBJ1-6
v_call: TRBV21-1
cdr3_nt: TGTGCCAGCAGCAAACAGAACGACAGGATGGATTCACCCCTCCACTTT
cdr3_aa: CASSKQNDRMDSPLHF

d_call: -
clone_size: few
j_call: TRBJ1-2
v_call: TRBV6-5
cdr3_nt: TGTGCCAGCAGTTATCAGGGTTATGGCTACACCTTC
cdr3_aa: CASSYQGYGYTF

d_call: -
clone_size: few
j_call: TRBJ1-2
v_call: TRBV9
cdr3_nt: TGTGCCAGCAGCGTAGGCTCAGGGCAGGGTTTAGCTAACTATGGCTACACCTTC
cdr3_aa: CASSVGSGQGLANYGYTF

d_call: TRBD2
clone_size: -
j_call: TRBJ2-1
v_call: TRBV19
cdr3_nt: TGTGCCAGTACCGGACTAGCGGGGTACAATGAGCAGTTCTTC
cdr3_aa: CASTGLAGYNEQFF

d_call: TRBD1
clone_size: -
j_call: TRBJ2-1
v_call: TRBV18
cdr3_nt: TGTGCCAGCTCACGGCAAGACAGGGGTCGGTACAATGAGCAGTTCTTC
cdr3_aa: CASSRQDRGRYNEQFF

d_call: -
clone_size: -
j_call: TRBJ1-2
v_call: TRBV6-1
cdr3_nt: TGTGCCAGCAGTGAAGCGCCTACAGGGAACTATGGCTACACCTTC
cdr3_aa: CASSEAPTGNYGYTF

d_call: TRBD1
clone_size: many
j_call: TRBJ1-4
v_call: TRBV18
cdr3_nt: TGTGCCAGCTCACCGAGGGGGCTGAGAGGTGAAAAACTGTTTTTT
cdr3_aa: CASSPRGLRGEKLFF

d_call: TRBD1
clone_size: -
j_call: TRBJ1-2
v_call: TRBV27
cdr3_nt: TGTGCCAGCAGTTTTTATTCAGGGGGCGAGGCTGGCTACACCTTC
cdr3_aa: CASSFYSGGEAGYTF

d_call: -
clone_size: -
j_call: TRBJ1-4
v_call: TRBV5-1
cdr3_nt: TGCGCCAGCAGCTTGAGAGCTCCTAATGAAAAACTGTTTTTT
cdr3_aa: CASSLRAPNEKLFF

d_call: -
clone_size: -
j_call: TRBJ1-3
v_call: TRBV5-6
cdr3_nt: TGTGCCAGCAGCCGCGGGGGGAGTTCGGTATATTTT
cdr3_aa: CASSRGGSSVYF

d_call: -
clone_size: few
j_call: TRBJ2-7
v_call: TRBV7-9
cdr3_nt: TGTGCCAGCAGCGAAGAACAGTACGAGCAGTACTTC
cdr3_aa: CASSEEQYEQYF

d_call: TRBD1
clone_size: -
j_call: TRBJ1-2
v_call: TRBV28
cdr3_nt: TGTGCCAGCACCGGACAGGTTTATGGCTACACCTTC
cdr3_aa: CASTGQVYGYTF

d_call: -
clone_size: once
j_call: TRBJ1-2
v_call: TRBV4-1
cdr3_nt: TGCGCCAGCAGCCCGAGGGGCCGGGGGGCTCAATCCTATGGCTACACCTTC
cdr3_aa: CASSPRGRGAQSYGYTF

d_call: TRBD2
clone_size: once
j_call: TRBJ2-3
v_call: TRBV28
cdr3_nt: TGTGCCAGCAGTCGTCGGACTAGCGGGGGCACAGATACGCAGTATTTT
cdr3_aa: CASSRRTSGGTDTQYF

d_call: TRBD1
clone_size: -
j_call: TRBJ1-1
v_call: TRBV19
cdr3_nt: TGTGCCAGTAGTATAGCCTTGGGACAGGGGGACACTGAAGCTTTCTTT
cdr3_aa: CASSIALGQGDTEAFF

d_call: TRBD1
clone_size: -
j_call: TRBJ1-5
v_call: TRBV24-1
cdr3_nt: TGTGCCACCAGTGATCCCCGACAGGGAAATCAGCCCCAGCATTTT
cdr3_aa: CATSDPRQGNQPQHF

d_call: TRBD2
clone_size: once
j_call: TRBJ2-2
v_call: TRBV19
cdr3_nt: TGTGCCAGTAGTACCCTGGTCCCTAGCGGGGAATACACCGGGGAGCTGTTTTTT
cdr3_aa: CASSTLVPSGEYTGELFF

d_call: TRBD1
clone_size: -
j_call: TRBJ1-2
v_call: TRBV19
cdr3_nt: TGTGCCAGTAGGGGGGGACAGGACTATGGCTACACCTTC
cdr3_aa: CASRGGQDYGYTF

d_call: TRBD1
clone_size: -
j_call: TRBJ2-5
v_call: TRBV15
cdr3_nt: TGTGCCACCAGCAGGTGGGACAGGGAAGAGACCCAGTACTTC
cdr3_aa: CATSRWDREETQYF

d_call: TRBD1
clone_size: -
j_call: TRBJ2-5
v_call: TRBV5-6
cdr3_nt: TGTGCCAGCAGCTTGCCCGACAGGGCTAAGAGAACCCAGTACTTC
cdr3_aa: CASSLPDRAKRTQYF

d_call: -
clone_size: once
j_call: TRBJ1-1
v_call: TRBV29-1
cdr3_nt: TGCAGGGTAAACAGGGACCTCGGCACTGAAGCTTTCTTT
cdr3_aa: CRVNRDLGTEAFF

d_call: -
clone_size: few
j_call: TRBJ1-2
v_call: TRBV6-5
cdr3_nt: TGTGCCAGCTCCCAAGAACCCAGGGCTAGCTATGGCTACACCTTC
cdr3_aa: CASSQEPRASYGYTF

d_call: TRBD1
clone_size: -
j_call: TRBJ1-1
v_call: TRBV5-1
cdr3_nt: TGCGCCAGCAGCCAGAACAGGGGGCTCGGCACTGAAGCTTTCTTT
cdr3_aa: CASSQNRGLGTEAFF

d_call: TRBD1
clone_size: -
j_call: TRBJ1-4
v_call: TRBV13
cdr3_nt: TGTGCCAGCAGCTACCGATTGGTACAGGGGAGAAATGAAAAACTGTTTTTT
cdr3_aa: CASSYRLVQGRNEKLFF

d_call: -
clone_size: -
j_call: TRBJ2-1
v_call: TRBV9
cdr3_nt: TGTGCCAGCAGCTCTAATACCAACTCCTACAATGAGCAGTTCTTC
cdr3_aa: CASSSNTNSYNEQFF

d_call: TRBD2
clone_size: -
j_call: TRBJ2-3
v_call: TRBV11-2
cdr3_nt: TGTGCCAGCAGCCACCGCGTGGGGGGGACGGGTACGCAGTATTTT
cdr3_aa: CASSHRVGGTGTQYF

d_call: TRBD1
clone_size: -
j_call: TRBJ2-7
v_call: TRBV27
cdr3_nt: TGTGCCAGCAGTTTAAGAGGAACAGGGGCGTGGTACGAGCAGTACTTC
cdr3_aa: CASSLRGTGAWYEQYF

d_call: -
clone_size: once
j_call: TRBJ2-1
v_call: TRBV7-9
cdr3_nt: TGTGCCAGCAGCAGAGGTAGGTTTGGAGGATGGAATGAGCAGTTCTTC
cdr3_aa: CASSRGRFGGWNEQFF

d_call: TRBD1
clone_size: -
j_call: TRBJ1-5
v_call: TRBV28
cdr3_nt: TGTGCCAGCAGTCCGCGGCCGGGACAGGGGGCCTATCAGCCCCAGCATTTT
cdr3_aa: CASSPRPGQGAYQPQHF

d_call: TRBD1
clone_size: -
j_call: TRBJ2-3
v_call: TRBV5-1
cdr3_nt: TGCGCCAGCAGGTTTCAGGGGGAAATCACAGATACGCAGTATTTT
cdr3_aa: CASRFQGEITDTQYF

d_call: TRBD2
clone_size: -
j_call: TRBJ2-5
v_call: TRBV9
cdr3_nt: TGTGCCAGCAGCGTAGGGGCTAGCGGGGTAGAGACCCAGTACTTC
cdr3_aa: CASSVGASGVETQYF

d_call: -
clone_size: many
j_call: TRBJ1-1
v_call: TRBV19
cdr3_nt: TGTGCCAGTAGTATAGGACAGTACACTGAAGCTTTCTTT
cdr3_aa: CASSIGQYTEAFF

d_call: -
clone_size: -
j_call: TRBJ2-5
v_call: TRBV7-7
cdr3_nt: TGTGCTAGCAGCTTAGGGTCAGTCCAAGAGACCCAGTACTTC
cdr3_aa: CASSLGSVQETQYF